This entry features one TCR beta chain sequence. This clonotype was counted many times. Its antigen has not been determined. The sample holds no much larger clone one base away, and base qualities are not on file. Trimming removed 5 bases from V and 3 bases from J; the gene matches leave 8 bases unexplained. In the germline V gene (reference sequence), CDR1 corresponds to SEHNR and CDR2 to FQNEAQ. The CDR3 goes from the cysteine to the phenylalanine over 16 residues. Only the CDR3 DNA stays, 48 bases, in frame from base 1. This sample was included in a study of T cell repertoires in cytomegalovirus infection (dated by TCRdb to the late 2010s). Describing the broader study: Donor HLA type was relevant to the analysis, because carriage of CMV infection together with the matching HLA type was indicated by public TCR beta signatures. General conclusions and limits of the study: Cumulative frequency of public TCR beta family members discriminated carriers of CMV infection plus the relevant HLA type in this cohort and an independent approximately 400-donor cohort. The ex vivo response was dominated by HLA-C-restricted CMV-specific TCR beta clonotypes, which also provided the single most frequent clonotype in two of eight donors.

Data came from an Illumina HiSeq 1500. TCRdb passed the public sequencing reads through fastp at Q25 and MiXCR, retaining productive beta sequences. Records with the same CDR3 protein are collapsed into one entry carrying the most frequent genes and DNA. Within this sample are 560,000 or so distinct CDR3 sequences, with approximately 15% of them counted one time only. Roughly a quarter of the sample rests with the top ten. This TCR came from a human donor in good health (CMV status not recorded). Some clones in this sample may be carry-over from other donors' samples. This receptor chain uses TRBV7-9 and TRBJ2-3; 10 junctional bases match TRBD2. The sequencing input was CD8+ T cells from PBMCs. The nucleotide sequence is TGTGCCAGCAGCCACTCGGCTAGCGGGGGAACAGATACGCAGTATTTT. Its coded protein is CASSHSASGGTDTQYF.